These 23 T cell receptor beta chains came from one sample sequenced in a study of identical twins listed by TCRdb under 2016. The protocol used for the library was 5' RACE. Sequencing instrument: Illumina HiSeq 2000. TCRdb ran its own pipeline on the public reads, namely fastp trimming at Q25 and MiXCR clone calling, and kept in-frame beta chains. Rows merge per CDR3 protein into single entries with the most common DNA and genes. Recorded for this sample are about 570,000 distinct CDR3 sequences; approximately 9.6% of them occurred a single time. In total, the top ten clones hold roughly 3% of the sample. The same data also went into a second study, on yellow fever vaccine responses in identical twins.

The specimen sequenced was PBMCs. The receptors shown here come from a woman under 30 in good health.

Ten or more counts support this clonotype. CDR3 loop: CSGTGDSNYGYTF. The CDR3 bases are TGCAGCGGGACAGGTGATTCTAACTATGGCTACACCTTC. This chain links TRBV29-1 with TRBJ1-2; the match to TRBD1 covers 7 bases. Germline CDR1 SQVTM, CDR2 ANQGSEA. The CDR3 has 13 amino acids. The trim removed 7 bases at V and 0 bases at J, leaving 5 bases unmatched.

The chain has TRBV4-2 and TRBJ2-3; perhaps TRBD2 as D (6 bases). Trimming shortened V by 4 bases and J by 3 bases, and 17 bases separated the two germline ends. This CDR3 has 16 amino acids. CDR1 LGHNA and CDR2 YNFKEQ come from the germline V gene. The CDR3 spells CASSRAGPAGTDTQYF. As DNA, the CDR3 is TGTGCCAGCAGCCGGGCGGGCCCCGCGGGGACAGATACGCAGTATTTT.

This chain joins TRBV4-3 and TRBJ2-5; 9 bases are a match to TRBD1. This CDR3 has 15 residues. Germline values: CDR1 LGHNA, CDR2 YSLEER. Unmatched junction bases numbered 8, after V lost 4 bases and J lost 5 bases. The CDR3 DNA reads as TGCGCCAGCAGCCGAGTAACAGGGGGCTCGGAGACCCAGTACTTC. Protein product: CASSRVTGGSETQYF.

This chain joins TRBV20-1 and TRBJ2-7; tentatively, D is TRBD2 (6 bases). The germline CDR1 and CDR2 sequences are DFQATT and SNEGSKA (reference sequence). V lost 0 bases and J 3 bases, leaving 15 bases between the germline ends. The CDR3 contains 15 residues. CDR3 in DNA: TGCAGTGCTAGAGATCCCCGGGGGTTTTTCTACGAGCAGTACTTC. Protein product: CSARDPRGFFYEQYF.

Here the CDR3 DNA reads TGTGCCAGCAGCGTGGGGACAGGGAAAGAGACCCAGTACTTC. Its protein product is CASSVGTGKETQYF. V usage is TRBV7-6 and J usage is TRBJ2-5; 9 bases line up with TRBD1. CDR1 and CDR2 from the germline V gene are SGHVS and FNYEAQ. Trimming at V came to 5 bases and at J to 3 bases, leaving 4 bases not matched to a gene. The CDR3 spans 14 residues.

This clonotype was recorded many times. The chain carries TRBV2 and TRBJ1-5; D is uncertain. The germline CDR1 and CDR2 sequences are SNHLY and FYNNEI. Trimming took off 3 bases at V and 1 base at J, with 13 bases between the two ends. This CDR3 is 16 amino acids long. CDR3 region: CASSDHLLKSNQPQHF. The CDR3 DNA sequence: TGTGCCAGCAGTGACCATCTATTAAAAAGCAATCAGCCCCAGCATTTT.

This clonotype came up many times. This chain links TRBV25-1 with TRBJ2-1, with 8 bases that match TRBD1. Germline V gives CDR1 MGHDK, CDR2 SYGVNS. Trimming took 6 bases from V and 4 from J; bases not matched to a gene: 8. The CDR3 has 15 residues. CDR3 sequence: CASRTVDRDYNEQFF. CDR3 in DNA: TGTGCCAGCAGGACCGTGGACAGGGATTACAATGAGCAGTTCTTC.

This clonotype was observed a few times. CDR3: CASSQGRPGDTGELFF. DNA for the CDR3: TGTGCCAGCAGCCAAGGGCGTCCGGGGGACACCGGGGAGCTGTTTTTT. This chain joins TRBV3-1 and TRBJ2-2; D might be TRBD2 (6 bases). The V gene lost 1 base and the J gene lost 3 bases, with 12 bases spanning the gap. CDR1 and CDR2 (germline): LGHDT, YNNKEL (reference sequence). The CDR3 is 16 amino acids.

The rearrangement uses TRBV27 and TRBJ2-3; D not resolved. Germline CDR1 and CDR2: MNHEY and SMNVEV (reference sequence). V gave up 5 bases and J gave up 2 bases, with 5 bases separating them. CDR3 length equals 12 residues. As DNA, the CDR3 is TGTGCCAGCAGTGCCCTCACAGATACGCAGTATTTT. Amino acid sequence: CASSALTDTQYF.

This clonotype was recorded many times. The V and J genes are TRBV20-1 and TRBJ2-4; possible D gene TRBD1, 6 bases. Trimming stripped 0 bases from V and 6 bases from J, with 15 bases between. CDR1 is DFQATT and CDR2 is SNEGSKA in the germline V gene (reference sequence). The CDR3 has 15 residues. This chain's CDR3 is CSARDLAGTLNIQYF. CDR3 nucleotides: TGCAGTGCTAGAGATTTGGCCGGGACACTAAACATTCAGTACTTC.

This clonotype was counted between two and nine times. This chain uses TRBV10-1 with TRBJ2-2; 10 nucleotides line up with TRBD1. V was pared by 8 bases and J by 5 bases, with 2 bases of the junction left unmatched. Germline values: CDR1 WNHNN, CDR2 SYGVQD (reference sequence). The CDR3 covers 13 residues. Written as DNA, the CDR3 is TGCGCCAGCGGGGGACAGGGGACCGGGGAGCTGTTTTTT. It yields the protein CASGGQGTGELFF.

Only a few counts were recorded for this clonotype. V is TRBV5-1 and J is TRBJ2-1, with TRBD1 as a possible D gene (5 bases). Germline-derived CDR1 and CDR2 are SGHRS and YFSETQ. Trimming cost V 0 bases and J 5 bases, with 12 bases left between them. There are 15 residues in the CDR3. The CDR3: CASSLVVQANNEQFF. Here the CDR3 DNA reads TGCGCCAGCAGCTTGGTTGTACAGGCTAACAATGAGCAGTTCTTC.

The sample holds many counts of this clonotype. The genes are TRBV28 and TRBJ2-3; 8 positions agree with TRBD2. The CDR3 runs to 15 residues. J gave up 2 bases and V 3 bases, and 4 bases lay outside the gene matches. Germline lookup yields CDR1 MDHEN and CDR2 SYDVKM. The CDR3 region has the DNA TGTGCCAGCAGTTTTGCGGGGGGCAACACAGATACGCAGTATTTT. Its translation is CASSFAGGNTDTQYF.

This clonotype was recorded a few times. The chain carries TRBV7-2 and TRBJ2-1; TRBD2 aligns across 10 bases. CDR3 size: 16 residues. The V gene end was trimmed by 10 bases and the J gene end by 4 bases; junction bases not matched to a gene: 13. Germline V gene data show CDR1 as SGHTA and CDR2 as FQGNSA. The CDR3 coding sequence is TGTGCCACCGAATCATCATTAGCGGGAGGTTACAATGAGCAGTTCTTC. This encodes CATESSLAGGYNEQFF.

This clonotype was counted many times. J is TRBJ2-3 and V is TRBV10-3, with 10 bases that match TRBD2. After removal of 8 bases from V and 6 bases from J, the junction contained 8 bases not matched to a gene. CDR1 is ENHRY, CDR2 SYGVKD, per germline. The CDR3 has 14 amino acids. CDR3 nucleotides: TGTGCCATCGGAACTAGCGGGACCGTGGATACGCAGTATTTT. It is translated as CAIGTSGTVDTQYF.

This clonotype was seen only a few times. The chain combines TRBV11-2 with TRBJ2-1; 14 nucleotides agree with TRBD2. Germline V CDR1 and CDR2: SGHAT, FQNNGV. There are 20 residues in the CDR3. Trimming cost V 3 bases and J 1 base; bases outside gene matches: 11. CDR3 in DNA: TGTGCCAGCAGCTTTCCCTCCGGGACTAGCGGGGGCCGATCCTACAATGAGCAGTTCTTC. Translation gives CASSFPSGTSGGRSYNEQFF.

This clonotype has at least ten counts. The chain links TRBV20-1 to TRBJ1-1; D perhaps matches TRBD1 (5 bases). Trimming took off 0 bases at V and 7 bases at J, with 9 bases between the two ends. The CDR3 length is 12 residues. Germline V lookup: CDR1 DFQATT, CDR2 SNEGSKA (reference sequence). The CDR3: CSARDPRGEAFF. The DNA for the CDR3 is TGCAGTGCTAGAGACCCGAGGGGTGAAGCTTTCTTT.

This clonotype has ten or more counts. The genes are TRBV28 and TRBJ1-1; no definite D call. The CDR3 is 14 residues long. Trimming took 1 base from V and 4 from J, leaving 10 bases between them. Germline V lookup: CDR1 MDHEN, CDR2 SYDVKM. The CDR3 sequence is CASSLSTSLTEAFF. CDR3 DNA: TGTGCCAGCAGTTTATCGACGAGCCTCACTGAAGCTTTCTTT.

This clonotype was seen more than once but under ten times. The chain uses TRBV20-1 and TRBJ2-7; D is ambiguous. CDR1 is DFQATT, CDR2 SNEGSKA, per germline (reference sequence). V was shortened by 0 bases and J by 2 bases, with 11 bases between the two germline ends. CDR3 length: 14 residues. Here the CDR3 reads CSARDLYGAYEQYF. CDR3 nucleotides: TGCAGTGCTAGAGATCTGTACGGCGCCTACGAGCAGTACTTC.

This clonotype was observed a few times. The chain employs TRBV6-1 and TRBJ2-1; weak D call: TRBD2 (6 bases). This CDR3 region has 16 residues. Deletions cut 2 bases from V and 3 bases from J, with 14 bases between. The germline CDR1 and CDR2 sequences are MNHNS and SASEGT. In nucleotides, the CDR3 is TGTGCCAGCAGTGAATATTACCGGGACTTCTACAATGAGCAGTTCTTC. This translates into CASSEYYRDFYNEQFF.

The chain employs TRBV19 and TRBJ1-1, with D possibly matching TRBD1 (5 bases). The V and J ends lost 6 bases and 0 bases respectively, with 17 bases between them. The CDR3 runs 16 residues. CDR1 and CDR2 (germline): LNHDA, SQIVND (reference sequence). CDR3 in amino acids: CASSNHVGGMNTEAFF. CDR3 nucleotides: TGTGCCAGTAGCAACCATGTCGGGGGGATGAACACTGAAGCTTTCTTT.

V gene TRBV2 combines with J gene TRBJ2-3; D is undetermined. Per the germline V gene, CDR1 is SNHLY and CDR2 is FYNNEI. Trimming cost V 1 base and J 9 bases, with 14 bases left between them. The CDR3 covers 14 residues. CDR3 in amino acids: CASSEEVVVGTQYF. The CDR3 DNA follows: TGTGCCAGCAGTGAAGAGGTCGTTGTAGGAACGCAGTATTTT. Full variable domain (outside the CDR3, taken from reference TRBV2 and TRBJ2-3): EPEVTQTPSHQVTQMGQEVILRCVPISNHLYFYWYRQILGQKVEFLVSFYNNEISEKSEIFDDQFSVERPDGSNFTLKIRSTKLEDSAMYFCASSEEVVVGTQYFGPGTRLTVL.

This clonotype came up a few times. The chain couples TRBV21-1 to TRBJ1-2; the table names TRBD1, a call not compared with the DNA. TRBV21-1 is listed as a pseudogene. The CDR3 is 15 amino acids. The CDR3: CASSKSGGPNYGYTF. CDR3 DNA sequence: TGTGCCAGCAGCAAATCGGGGGGGCCAAACTATGGCTACACCTTC.